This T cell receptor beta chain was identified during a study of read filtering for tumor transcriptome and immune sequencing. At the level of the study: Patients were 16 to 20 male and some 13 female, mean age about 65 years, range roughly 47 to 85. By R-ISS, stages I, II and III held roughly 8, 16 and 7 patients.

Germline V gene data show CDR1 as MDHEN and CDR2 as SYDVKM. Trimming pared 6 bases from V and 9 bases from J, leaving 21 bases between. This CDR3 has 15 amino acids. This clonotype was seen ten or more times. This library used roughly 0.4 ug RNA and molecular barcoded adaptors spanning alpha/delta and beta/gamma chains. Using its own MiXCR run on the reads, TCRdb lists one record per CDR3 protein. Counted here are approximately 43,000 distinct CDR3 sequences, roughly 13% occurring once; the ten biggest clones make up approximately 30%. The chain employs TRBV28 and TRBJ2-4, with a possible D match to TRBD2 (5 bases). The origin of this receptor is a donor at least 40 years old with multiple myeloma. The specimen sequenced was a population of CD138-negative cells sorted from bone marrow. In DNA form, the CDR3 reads TGTGCCAGCAGCCGAAAGGTGATACTAGGAGGCATTCAGTACTTC. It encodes CASSRKVILGGIQYF.